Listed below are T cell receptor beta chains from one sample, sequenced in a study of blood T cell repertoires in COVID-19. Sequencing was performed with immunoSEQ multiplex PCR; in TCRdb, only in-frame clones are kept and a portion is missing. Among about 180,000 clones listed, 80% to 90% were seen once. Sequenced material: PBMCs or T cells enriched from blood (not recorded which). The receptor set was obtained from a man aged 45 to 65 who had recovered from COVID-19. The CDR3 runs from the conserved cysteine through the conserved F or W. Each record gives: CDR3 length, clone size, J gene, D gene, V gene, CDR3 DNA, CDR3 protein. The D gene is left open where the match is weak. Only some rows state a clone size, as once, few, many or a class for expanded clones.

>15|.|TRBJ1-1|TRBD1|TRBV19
TGTGCCAGTACCTTAGGGGCAGGGGGCAACACTGAAGCTTTCTTT
CASTLGAGGNTEAFF
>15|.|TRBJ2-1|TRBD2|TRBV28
TGTGCCAGCATCTCCGGCGGGGGGCCTTACAATGAGCAGTTCTTC
CASISGGGPYNEQFF
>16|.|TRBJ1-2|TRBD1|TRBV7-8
TGTGCCAGCAGCTTAAGCTGGACAGGGGGTAAGGATGGCTACACCTTC
CASSLSWTGGKDGYTF
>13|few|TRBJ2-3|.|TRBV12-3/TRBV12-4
TGTGCCAGCACCAAGCCCCGAGACACAAGACAGTATTTT
CASTKPRDTRQYF
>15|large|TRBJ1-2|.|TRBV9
TGTGCCAGCAGCGTCCAAGGACACACAACGGATGGCTACACCTTC
CASSVQGHTTDGYTF
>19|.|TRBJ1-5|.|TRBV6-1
TGTGCCAGCAGTGAAAGGGGTTTAGGACAGTTTTCGAGCAATCAGCCCCAGCATTTT
CASSERGLGQFSSNQPQHF
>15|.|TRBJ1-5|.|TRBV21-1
TGTGCCAGCAGCGTTCAGGGGACGTTTTACCAGCCCCAGCATTTT
CASSVQGTFYQPQHF
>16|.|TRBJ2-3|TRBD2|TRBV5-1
TGCGCCAGCAGCTTGGCGGGGGGTTTAGTCCCAGATACGCAGTATTTT
CASSLAGGLVPDTQYF
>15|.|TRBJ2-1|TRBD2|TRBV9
TGTGCCAGCAGCAGACTAGCGGGGGGAGGGAGTGAGCAGTTCTTC
CASSRLAGGGSEQFF
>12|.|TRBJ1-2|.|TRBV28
TGTGCCAGCAGTCCATGGTCAGGAGGCTACACCTTC
CASSPWSGGYTF
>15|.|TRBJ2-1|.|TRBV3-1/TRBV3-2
TGTGCCAGCAGCCATAGGGGGGGCGCACCTAATGAGCAGTTCTTC
CASSHRGGAPNEQFF
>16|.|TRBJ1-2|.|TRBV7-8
TGTGCCAGCAGCCCACGAAGTCCCCGTGCAGGCCTTGGCTACACCTTC
CASSPRSPRAGLGYTF
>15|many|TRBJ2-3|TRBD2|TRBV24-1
TGTGCCACCAGTGCCCGAGCGGGGGACACAGATACGCAGTATTTT
CATSARAGDTDTQYF
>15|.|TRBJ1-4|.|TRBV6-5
TGTGCCAGCAGTAAAACACCGTTCTCTAATGAAAAACTGTTTTTT
CASSKTPFSNEKLFF
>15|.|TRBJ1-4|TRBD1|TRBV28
TGTGCCAGCAGTTCGACAGGGCTGGCTAATGAAAAACTGTTTTTT
CASSSTGLANEKLFF
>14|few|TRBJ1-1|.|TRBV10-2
TGCGCCAGCAGACCCCCCACACGGAACACTGAAGCTTTCTTT
CASRPPTRNTEAFF
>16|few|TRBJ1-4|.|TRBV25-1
TGTGCCAGCAGCAACAGGGTCTCGGCAACTAATGAAAAACTGTTTTTT
CASSNRVSATNEKLFF